These 5 T cell receptor beta chains came from one sample sequenced in a study of shared clonotypes between healthy human individuals. It was CD45RO-negative cells, positively selected for CCR7, that made up naive CD8 cells, with terminally differentiated effector memory CD45RA+ cells excluded. Method: immunoSEQ multiplex PCR; TCRdb's copy keeps in-frame clones and lacks some. The top ten hold under 2% of the sample, which has about 2.2 million clones, just over 90% seen once. What was sequenced was naive CD8+ T cells from PBMCs. These receptors originate from a man younger than 35 in good health. Some clones in this sample may be carry-over from other donors' samples.

V is TRBV13 and J is TRBJ2-7; 8 positions match TRBD1. The junction had 18 bases not matched to a gene; V was cut back by 7 bases and J by 7 bases. Germline values: CDR1 PRHDT, CDR2 FYEKMQ (reference sequence). The CDR3 is made up of 16 amino acids. CDR3 amino acids: CASTAGQVPHSREQYF. As DNA, the CDR3 is TGTGCCAGCACCGCGGGACAGGTGCCCCACTCTAGAGAGCAGTACTTC.

Comments on this clone: The sample carries other DNA sequences with the same CDR3. Here the CDR3 reads CASSLSGGAYEQYF. In DNA, the CDR3 is TGCGCCAGCAGCTTGTCCGGAGGTGCCTACGAGCAGTACTTC. V and J are TRBV5-1 and TRBJ2-7; maybe TRBD2 (5 bases). Trimming stripped 1 base from V and 2 bases from J, with 10 bases between. The CDR3 is made up of 14 amino acids. Germline V gives CDR1 SGHRS, CDR2 YFSETQ. Using reference TRBV5-1 and TRBJ2-7 for the parts outside the CDR3, the full variable domain is KAGVTQTPRYLIKTRGQQVTLSCSPISGHRSVSWYQQTPGQGLQFLFEYFSETQRNKGNFPGRFSGRQFSNSRSEMNVSTLELGDSALYLCASSLSGGAYEQYFGPGTRLTVT.

This chain connects TRBV6-5 to TRBJ1-1, with D possibly TRBD1 on 6 matching bases. Germline CDR1 is MNHEY and CDR2 is SVGAGI. Deletions cut 6 bases from V and 6 bases from J, with 14 bases between. The CDR3 has 13 residues. The CDR3 nucleotides read TGTGCCAGCAGAACAGGGATGGACGCTGAAGCTTTCTTT. Translation: CASRTGMDAEAFF.

This chain links TRBV25-1 with TRBJ2-3; TRBD2 aligns across 10 bases. Germline V gene data show CDR1 as MGHDK and CDR2 as SYGVNS. This CDR3 is 18 amino acids long. Losses at the gene ends were 1 base for V and 4 bases for J; bases not matched to a gene: 11. The CDR3 DNA sequence: TGTGCCAGCAGTGAATCCCGGGGTAGCGGGAGGAGGGCAGATACGCAGTATTTT. It codes for CASSESRGSGRRADTQYF.

The chain uses TRBV5-6 and TRBJ2-3, with 7 bases matching TRBD2. Germline V lookup: CDR1 SGHDT, CDR2 YYEEEE. The V and J ends lost 4 bases and 3 bases, in that order; junction bases with no gene match: 14. The CDR3 sequence is 17 residues long. CDR3 nucleotide sequence: TGTGCCAGCAGCCCGACGGGGGGTAGTCGGTTTACAGATACGCAGTATTTT. This sequence encodes CASSPTGGSRFTDTQYF.